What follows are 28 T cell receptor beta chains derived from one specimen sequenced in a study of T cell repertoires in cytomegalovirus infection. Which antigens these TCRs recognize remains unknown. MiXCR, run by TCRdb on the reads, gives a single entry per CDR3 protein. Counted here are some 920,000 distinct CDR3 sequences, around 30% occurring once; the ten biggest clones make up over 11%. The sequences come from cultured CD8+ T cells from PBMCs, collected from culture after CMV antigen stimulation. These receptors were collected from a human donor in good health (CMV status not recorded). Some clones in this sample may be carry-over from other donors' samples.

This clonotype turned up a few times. Written as DNA, the CDR3 is TGCAGTGCTACAGGGACAGGCTGGAATGAAAAACTGTTTTTT. As protein: CSATGTGWNEKLFF. The chain joins TRBV20-1 to TRBJ1-4, with 8 bases identical to TRBD1. V shed 4 bases and J 5 bases; nucleotides not matched to a gene: 6. The CDR3 contains 14 residues. CDR1 DFQATT and CDR2 SNEGSKA come from the germline V gene (reference sequence).

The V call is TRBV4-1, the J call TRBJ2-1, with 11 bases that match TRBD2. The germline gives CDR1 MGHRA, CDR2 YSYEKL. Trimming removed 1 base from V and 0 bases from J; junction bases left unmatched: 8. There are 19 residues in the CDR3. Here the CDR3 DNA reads TGCGCCAGCAGCCAAGGACTAGCGGGGCCTTACGGCTCCTACAATGAGCAGTTCTTC. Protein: CASSQGLAGPYGSYNEQFF.

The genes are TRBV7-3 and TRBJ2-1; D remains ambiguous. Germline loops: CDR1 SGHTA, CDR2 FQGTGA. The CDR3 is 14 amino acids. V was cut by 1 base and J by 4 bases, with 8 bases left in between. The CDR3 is CASSLIYGYNEQFF. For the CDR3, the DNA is TGTGCCAGCAGCTTAATCTACGGTTACAATGAGCAGTTCTTC.

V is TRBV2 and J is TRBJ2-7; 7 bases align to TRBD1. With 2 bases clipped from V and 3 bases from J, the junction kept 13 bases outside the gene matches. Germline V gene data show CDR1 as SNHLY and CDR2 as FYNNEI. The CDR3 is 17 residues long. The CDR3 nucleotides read TGTGCCAGCAGTGAACGAAGGGGGCCTCCTACACTCTACGAGCAGTACGTC. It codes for CASSERRGPPTLYEQYV.

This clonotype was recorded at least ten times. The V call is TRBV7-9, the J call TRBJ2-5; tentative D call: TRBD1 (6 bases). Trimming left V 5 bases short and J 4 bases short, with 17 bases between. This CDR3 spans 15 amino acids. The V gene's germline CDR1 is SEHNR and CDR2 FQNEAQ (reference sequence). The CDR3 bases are TGTGCCAGCAGCCACCGGGACAAGGGGAGAGAGACCCAGTACTTC. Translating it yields CASSHRDKGRETQYF.

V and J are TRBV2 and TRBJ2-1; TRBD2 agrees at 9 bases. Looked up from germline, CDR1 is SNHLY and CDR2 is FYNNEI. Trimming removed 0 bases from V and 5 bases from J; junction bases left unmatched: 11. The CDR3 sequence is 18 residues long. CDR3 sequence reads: CASSEALRAGGPDNEQFF. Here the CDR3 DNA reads TGTGCCAGCAGTGAAGCGCTTCGGGCGGGGGGGCCCGACAATGAGCAGTTCTTC.

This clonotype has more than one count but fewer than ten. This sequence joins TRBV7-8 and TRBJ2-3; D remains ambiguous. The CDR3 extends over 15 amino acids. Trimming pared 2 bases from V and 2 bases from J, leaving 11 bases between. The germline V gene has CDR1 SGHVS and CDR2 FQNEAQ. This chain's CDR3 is CASSLLAAYTDTQYF. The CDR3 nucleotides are TGTGCCAGCAGCTTACTGGCGGCCTACACAGATACGCAGTATTTT.

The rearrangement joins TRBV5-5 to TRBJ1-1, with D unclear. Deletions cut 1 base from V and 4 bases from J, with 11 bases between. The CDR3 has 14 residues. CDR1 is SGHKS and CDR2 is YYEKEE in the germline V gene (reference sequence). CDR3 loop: CASSLNKGATEAFF. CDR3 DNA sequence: TGTGCCAGCAGCTTGAACAAAGGTGCCACTGAAGCTTTCTTT. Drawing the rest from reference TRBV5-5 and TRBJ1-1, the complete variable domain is DAGVTQSPTHLIKTRGQQVTLRCSPISGHKSVSWYQQVLGQGPQFIFQYYEKEERGRGNFPDRFSARQFPNYSSELNVNALLLGDSALYLCASSLNKGATEAFFGQGTRLTVV.

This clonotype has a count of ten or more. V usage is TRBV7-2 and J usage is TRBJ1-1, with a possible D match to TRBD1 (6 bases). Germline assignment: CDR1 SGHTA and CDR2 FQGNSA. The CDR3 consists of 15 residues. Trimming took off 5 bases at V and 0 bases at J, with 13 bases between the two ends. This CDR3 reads CASSPPGTLNTEAFF. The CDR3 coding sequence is TGTGCCAGCAGCCCGCCCGGGACATTGAACACTGAAGCTTTCTTT.

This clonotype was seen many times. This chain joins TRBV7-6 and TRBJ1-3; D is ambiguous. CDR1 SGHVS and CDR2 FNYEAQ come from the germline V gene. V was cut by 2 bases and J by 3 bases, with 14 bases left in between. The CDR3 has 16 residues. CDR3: CASSLRGLGFGNTIYF. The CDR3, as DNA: TGTGCCAGCAGCTTACGAGGACTGGGGTTTGGAAACACCATATATTTT.

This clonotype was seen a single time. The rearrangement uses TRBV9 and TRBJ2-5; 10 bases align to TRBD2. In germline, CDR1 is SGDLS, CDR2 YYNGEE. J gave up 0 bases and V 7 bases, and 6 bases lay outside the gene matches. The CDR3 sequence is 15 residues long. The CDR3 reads CASASGGSYQETQYF. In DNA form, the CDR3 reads TGTGCCAGCGCTAGCGGGGGCTCGTACCAAGAGACCCAGTACTTC.

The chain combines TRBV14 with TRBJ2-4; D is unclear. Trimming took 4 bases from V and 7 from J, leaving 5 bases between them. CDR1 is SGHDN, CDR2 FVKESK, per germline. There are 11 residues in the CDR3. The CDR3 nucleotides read TGTGCCAGCAGCCCCGGGAACATTCAGTACTTC. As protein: CASSPGNIQYF.

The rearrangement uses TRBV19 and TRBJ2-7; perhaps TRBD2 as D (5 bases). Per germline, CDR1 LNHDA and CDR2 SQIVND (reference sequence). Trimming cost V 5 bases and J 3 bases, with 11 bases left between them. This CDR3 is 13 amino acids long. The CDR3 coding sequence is TGTGCCAGTAGTGGAGCGGTTTTCTACGAGCAGTACTTC. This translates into CASSGAVFYEQYF.

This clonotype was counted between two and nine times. CDR3 DNA: TGTGCCAGCAGTGAAAGGGCAGGGACCTACGAGCAGTACTTC. Amino acid sequence: CASSERAGTYEQYF. This chain joins TRBV6-1 and TRBJ2-7; D possibly corresponds to TRBD1 (5 bases). Germline V gene lookup returns CDR1 MNHNS and CDR2 SASEGT. The CDR3 covers 14 residues. V was clipped by 2 bases and J by 2 bases, with 10 bases between them.

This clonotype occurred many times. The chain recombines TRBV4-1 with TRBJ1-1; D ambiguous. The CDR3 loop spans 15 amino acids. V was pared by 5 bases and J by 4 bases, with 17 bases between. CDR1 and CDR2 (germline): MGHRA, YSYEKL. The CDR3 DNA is TGCGCCAGCAGCGTCTACAGCACCTCGGGCACTGAAGCTTTCTTT. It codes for CASSVYSTSGTEAFF.

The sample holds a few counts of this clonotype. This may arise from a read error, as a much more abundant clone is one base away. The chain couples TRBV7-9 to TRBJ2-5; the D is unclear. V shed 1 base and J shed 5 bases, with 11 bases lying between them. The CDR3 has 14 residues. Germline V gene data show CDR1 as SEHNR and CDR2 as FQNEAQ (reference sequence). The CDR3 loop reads CASSLVGFVETQYF. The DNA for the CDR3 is TGTGCCAGCAGCTTAGTCGGGTTTGTGGAGACCCAGTACTTC.

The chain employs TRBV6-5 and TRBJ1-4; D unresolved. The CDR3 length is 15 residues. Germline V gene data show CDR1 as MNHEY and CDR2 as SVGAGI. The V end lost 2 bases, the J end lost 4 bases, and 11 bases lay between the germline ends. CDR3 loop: CASSYEAGVNEKLFF. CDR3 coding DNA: TGTGCCAGCAGTTACGAAGCAGGAGTTAATGAAAAACTGTTTTTT.

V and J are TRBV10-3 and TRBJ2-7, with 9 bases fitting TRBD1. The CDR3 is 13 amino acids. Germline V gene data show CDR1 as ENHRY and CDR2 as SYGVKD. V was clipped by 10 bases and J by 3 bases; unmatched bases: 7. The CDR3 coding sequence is TGTGCCACCGGGACAGGGAGCGTCTACGAGCAGTACGTC. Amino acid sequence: CATGTGSVYEQYV.

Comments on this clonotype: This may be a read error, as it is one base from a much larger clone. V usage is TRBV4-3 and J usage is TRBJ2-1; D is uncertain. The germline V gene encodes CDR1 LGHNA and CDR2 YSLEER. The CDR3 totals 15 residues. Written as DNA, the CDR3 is TGCACCAGCAGCCAAGATCCTAGCTCCTACAATGAGCAGTTCTTC. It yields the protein CTSSQDPSSYNEQFF.

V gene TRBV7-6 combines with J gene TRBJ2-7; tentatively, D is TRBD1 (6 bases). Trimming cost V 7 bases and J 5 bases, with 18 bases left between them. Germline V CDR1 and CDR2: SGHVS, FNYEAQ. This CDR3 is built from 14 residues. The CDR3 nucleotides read TGTGCCAGCACCTTGACACAGGGTTCCCACGAGCAGTACTTC. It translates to CASTLTQGSHEQYF.

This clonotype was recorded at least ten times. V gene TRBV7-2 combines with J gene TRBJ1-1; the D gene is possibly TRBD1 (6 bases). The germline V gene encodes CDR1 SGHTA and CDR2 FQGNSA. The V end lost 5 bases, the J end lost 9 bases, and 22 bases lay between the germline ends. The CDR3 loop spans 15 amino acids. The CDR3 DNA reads TGTGCCAGCAGCGCCGTGCGGGGGCCAAATCAGCAAGCTTTCTTT. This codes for CASSAVRGPNQQAFF.

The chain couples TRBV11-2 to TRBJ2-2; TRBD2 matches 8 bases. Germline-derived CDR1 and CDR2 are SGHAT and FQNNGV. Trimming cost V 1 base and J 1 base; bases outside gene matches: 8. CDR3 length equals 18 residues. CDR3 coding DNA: TGTGCCAGCAGCTTAGCTCCCCCGGGACTAGAGAACACCGGGGAGCTGTTTTTT. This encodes CASSLAPPGLENTGELFF.

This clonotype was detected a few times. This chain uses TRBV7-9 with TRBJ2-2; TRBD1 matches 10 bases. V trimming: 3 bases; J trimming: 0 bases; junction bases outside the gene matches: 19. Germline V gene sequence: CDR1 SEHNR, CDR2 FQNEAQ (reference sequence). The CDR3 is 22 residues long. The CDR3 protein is CASSFREPKRGQGTPNTGELFF. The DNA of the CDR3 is TGTGCCAGCAGCTTTCGGGAACCAAAAAGGGGACAGGGGACACCGAACACCGGGGAGCTGTTTTTT.

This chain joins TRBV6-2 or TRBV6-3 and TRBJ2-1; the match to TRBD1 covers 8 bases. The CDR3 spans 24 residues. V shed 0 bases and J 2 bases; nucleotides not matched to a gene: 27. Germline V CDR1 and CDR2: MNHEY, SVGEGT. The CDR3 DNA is TGTGCCAGCAGTTACTCGCCCGTTGGGGGAGTAAGACAGGGGTTTGAGAATGCCTACAATGAGCAGTTCTTC. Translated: CASSYSPVGGVRQGFENAYNEQFF.

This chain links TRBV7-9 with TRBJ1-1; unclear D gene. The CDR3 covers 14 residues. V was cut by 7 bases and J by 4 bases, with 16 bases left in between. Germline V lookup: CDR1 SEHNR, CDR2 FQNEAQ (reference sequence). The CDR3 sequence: CASTQRDIVTEAFF. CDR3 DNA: TGTGCCAGCACCCAGAGGGATATCGTCACTGAAGCTTTCTTT.

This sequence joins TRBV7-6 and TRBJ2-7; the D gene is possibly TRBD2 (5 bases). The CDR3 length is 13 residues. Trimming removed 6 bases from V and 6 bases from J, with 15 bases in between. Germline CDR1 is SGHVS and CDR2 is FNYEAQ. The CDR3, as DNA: TGTGCCAGCAGAGGACGGGATGGATCCGAGCAGTACTTC. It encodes CASRGRDGSEQYF. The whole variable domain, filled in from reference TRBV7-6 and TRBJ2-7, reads GAGVSQSPRYKVTKRGQDVALRCDPISGHVSLYWYRQALGQGPEFLTYFNYEAQQDKSGLPNDRFSAERPEGSISTLTIQRTEQRDSAMYRCASRGRDGSEQYFGPGTRLTVT.

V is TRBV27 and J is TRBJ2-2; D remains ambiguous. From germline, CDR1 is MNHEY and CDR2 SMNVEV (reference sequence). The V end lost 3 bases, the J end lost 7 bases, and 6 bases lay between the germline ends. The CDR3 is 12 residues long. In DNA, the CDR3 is TGTGCCAGCAGTTTGATTAACGGGGAGCTGTTTTTT. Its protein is CASSLINGELFF.

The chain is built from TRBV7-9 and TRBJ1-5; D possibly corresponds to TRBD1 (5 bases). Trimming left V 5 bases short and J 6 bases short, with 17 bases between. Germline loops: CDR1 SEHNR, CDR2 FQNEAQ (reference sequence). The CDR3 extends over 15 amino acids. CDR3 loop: CASSPGGGRGQPQHF. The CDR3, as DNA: TGTGCCAGCAGCCCGGGGGGGGGGAGGGGTCAGCCCCAGCATTTT.